The rows below give T cell receptor beta chains drawn from one sample of a study of spatial heterogeneity in lung cancer. TCRdb re-called the 5' RACE reads with MiXCR, one entry per CDR3 protein. The sample contains about 16,000 distinct CDR3 sequences, 6.3% of which appear only once. Sequenced here: PBMCs, sampled at follow-up. The receptors were sampled from a male donor with early-stage non-small cell lung cancer. Each CDR3 is given with its conserved first and last residue. A D gene is named only where the DNA matches it firmly. The listing skips clone size in some rows; elsewhere it reads once, few, many or a size class.

medium-sized,TRBJ2-7,TRBV28,-,CASAGHYEQYF,TGTGCCAGTGCAGGACACTACGAGCAGTACTTC
many,TRBJ1-2,TRBV6-5,TRBD1,CASSSTGGFYGYTF,TGTGCCAGCAGTTCGACAGGGGGCTTCTATGGCTACACCTTC
medium-sized,TRBJ2-7,TRBV20-1,-,CSARDPSGYSYEQYF,TGCAGTGCTAGAGATCCCAGCGGTTACTCCTACGAGCAGTACTTC
few,TRBJ2-6,TRBV7-6,-,CASSRGQGSSGANVLTF,TGTGCCAGCTCCCGCGGGCAGGGGAGCTCTGGGGCCAACGTCCTGACTTTC
-,TRBJ2-2,TRBV10-3,-,CAISDVAPRSTGELFF,TGTGCCATCAGTGATGTGGCCCCACGGAGCACCGGGGAGCTGTTTTTT
medium-sized,TRBJ2-7,TRBV4-3,-,CASSQGAVSSYEQYF,TGCGCCAGCAGCCAAGGGGCCGTGAGCTCCTACGAGCAGTACTTC
many,TRBJ2-6,TRBV29-1,TRBD1,CSVLTGPRGANVLTF,TGCAGCGTTCTGACAGGGCCAAGGGGGGCCAACGTCCTGACTTTC
few,TRBJ2-3,TRBV7-9,TRBD2,CASSLLPRLAGGPPDTQYF,TGTGCCAGCAGCTTACTCCCGAGACTAGCGGGGGGACCCCCTGATACGCAGTATTTT
many,TRBJ1-3,TRBV19,TRBD1,CASSRGQARSGNTIYF,TGTGCCAGTAGTAGAGGACAGGCTCGCTCTGGAAACACCATATATTTT
many,TRBJ2-2,TRBV20-1,-,CSARGPGNGELFF,TGCAGTGCTAGAGGACCGGGCAACGGGGAGCTGTTTTTT
many,TRBJ2-7,TRBV7-9,TRBD1,CASSDSDRATPFSEQYF,TGTGCCAGCAGCGACAGCGACAGGGCAACTCCTTTCTCCGAGCAGTACTTC
many,TRBJ2-5,TRBV12-3/TRBV12-4,-,CASSFVQGQYGTQYF,TGTGCCAGCAGTTTTGTGCAGGGCCAATATGGGACCCAGTACTTC
many,TRBJ2-1,TRBV5-1,-,CASSLGRNNEQFF,TGCGCCAGCAGCTTAGGGCGCAACAATGAGCAGTTCTTC
many,TRBJ2-3,TRBV28,TRBD2,CASSLRGGGTDTQYF,TGTGCCAGCAGTTTGCGGGGGGGAGGCACAGATACGCAGTATTTT
many,TRBJ2-7,TRBV20-1,-,CSQSTQYEQYF,TGCAGTCAGTCGACCCAATACGAGCAGTACTTC
many,TRBJ2-2,TRBV7-9,-,CASTLGGHTGELFF,TGTGCCAGCACCTTGGGTGGGCACACCGGGGAGCTGTTTTTT
many,TRBJ2-2,TRBV6-6,-,CASSSPDLHMNTGELFF,TGTGCCAGCAGTTCCCCGGACCTGCACATGAACACCGGGGAGCTGTTTTTT
-,TRBJ2-1,TRBV6-2/TRBV6-3,-,CASSYLVPGGNEQFF,TGTGCCAGCAGTTACTTAGTCCCAGGAGGCAATGAGCAGTTCTTC
few,TRBJ2-1,TRBV27,TRBD1,CASSPTGSVGNEQFF,TGTGCCAGCAGTCCGACAGGGTCGGTAGGGAATGAGCAGTTCTTC
-,TRBJ2-3,TRBV6-5,-,CASSYSGGRGTQYF,TGTGCCAGCAGTTACTCGGGCGGCCGTGGTACGCAGTATTTT
-,TRBJ1-2,TRBV6-5,-,CASRRDRANYGYTF,TGTGCCAGCAGACGGGACCGCGCTAACTATGGCTACACCTTC
many,TRBJ1-1,TRBV6-2/TRBV6-3,-,CASLLHWGATEAFF,TGTGCCAGCTTACTACACTGGGGCGCCACTGAAGCTTTCTTT
-,TRBJ2-2,TRBV27,-,CASSARDTNTGELFF,TGTGCCAGCAGTGCCCGGGACACCAACACCGGGGAGCTGTTTTTT
many,TRBJ2-7,TRBV10-3,TRBD2,CAISALAGPYEQYF,TGTGCCATCAGTGCCTTAGCGGGCCCCTACGAGCAGTACTTC
many,TRBJ1-5,TRBV7-8,TRBD1,CASSLGQGRSNQPQHF,TGTGCCAGCAGCTTGGGACAGGGTAGGAGCAATCAGCCCCAGCATTTT
medium-sized,TRBJ2-5,TRBV10-3,TRBD1,CAIRTGQGLETQYF,TGTGCCATCAGAACGGGACAGGGCTTGGAGACCCAGTACTTC
medium-sized,TRBJ2-7,TRBV7-3,-,CASSLRADPSYEQYF,TGTGCCAGCAGCCTCCGGGCCGATCCCTCCTACGAGCAGTACTTC
few,TRBJ2-7,TRBV6-2/TRBV6-3,-,CASSYSHYEQYF,TGTGCCAGCAGTTACTCGCACTACGAGCAGTACTTC
many,TRBJ2-7,TRBV18,TRBD2,CASSAVTSGIYEQYF,TGTGCCAGCTCAGCGGTGACTAGCGGCATCTACGAGCAGTACTTC
many,TRBJ2-6,TRBV5-1,TRBD1,CASSIGTAGGANVLTF,TGCGCCAGCAGCATAGGGACAGCCGGTGGGGCCAACGTCCTGACTTTC
many,TRBJ2-7,TRBV28,-,CASSSGAASYEQYF,TGTGCCAGCAGCTCCGGGGCAGCCTCCTACGAGCAGTACTTC
-,TRBJ1-1,TRBV27,TRBD1,CASSGNRGRGGTEAFF,TGTGCCAGCAGCGGAAACAGGGGGCGCGGAGGCACTGAAGCTTTCTTT
-,TRBJ2-3,TRBV6-2/TRBV6-3,-,CASSSPASTDTQYF,TGTGCCAGCAGTTCCCCGGCTAGCACAGATACGCAGTATTTT
medium-sized,TRBJ2-4,TRBV11-2,TRBD2,CASNLGLAGGTSFAKNIQYF,TGTGCCAGCAACCTCGGACTAGCGGGAGGTACTAGCTTTGCCAAAAACATTCAGTACTTC
-,TRBJ2-5,TRBV4-1,TRBD2,CASGQGTSGRQETQYF,TGCGCCAGCGGCCAAGGGACTAGCGGCAGACAAGAGACCCAGTACTTC
many,TRBJ1-4,TRBV28,TRBD1,CASSLTGVREKLFF,TGTGCCAGCAGTTTAACAGGGGTGAGGGAAAAACTGTTTTTT
many,TRBJ1-4,TRBV2,TRBD1,CASSSRGFEKLFF,TGTGCCAGCAGTTCCAGGGGGTTTGAAAAACTGTTTTTT
many,TRBJ2-3,TRBV3-1,-,CASSHGTGDTQYF,TGTGCCAGCAGCCACGGAACGGGGGATACGCAGTATTTT
few,TRBJ2-1,TRBV5-1,TRBD2,CASSRAGLAGAAYNEQFF,TGCGCCAGCAGCCGGGCCGGACTAGCGGGAGCGGCCTACAATGAGCAGTTCTTC
many,TRBJ2-3,TRBV9,-,CASSGKQGPTDTQYF,TGTGCCAGCAGCGGGAAACAGGGTCCCACGGATACGCAGTATTTT
many,TRBJ2-1,TRBV5-1,TRBD2,CASSLDGGLAEHNEQFF,TGCGCCAGCAGCTTGGACGGCGGACTAGCGGAGCACAATGAGCAGTTCTTC
many,TRBJ2-7,TRBV5-4,-,CASSSGWEQYF,TGTGCCAGCAGCTCGGGCTGGGAGCAGTACTTC
-,TRBJ1-1,TRBV12-3/TRBV12-4,-,CASSTNSGVATEAFF,TGTGCCAGCAGTACCAACTCAGGGGTGGCCACTGAAGCTTTCTTT
many,TRBJ2-5,TRBV4-2,-,CASSQERIQETQYF,TGTGCCAGCAGCCAAGAGCGTATCCAAGAGACCCAGTACTTC
many,TRBJ1-5,TRBV4-3,-,CASSQGTGSNQPQHF,TGCGCCAGCAGCCAGGGCACCGGGAGCAATCAGCCCCAGCATTTT
many,TRBJ2-7,TRBV5-6,TRBD1,CASSIRDSKQYF,TGTGCCAGCAGCATACGGGACAGCAAGCAGTACTTC
many,TRBJ2-5,TRBV6-2/TRBV6-3,-,CASSLPHSGYQETQYF,TGTGCCAGCAGTCTACCGCACTCGGGGTACCAAGAGACCCAGTACTTC
-,TRBJ2-1,TRBV5-1,TRBD1,CASSSQPQGGTYNEQFF,TGCGCCAGCAGCTCACAACCACAGGGGGGTACGTACAATGAGCAGTTCTTC
many,TRBJ2-2,TRBV6-6,TRBD2,CASTLLAGKGRTGELFF,TGTGCCAGCACCCTACTAGCGGGGAAGGGGAGGACCGGGGAGCTGTTTTTT
many,TRBJ2-3,TRBV6-2/TRBV6-3,-,CASTHGDTQYF,TGTGCCAGCACCCACGGGGATACGCAGTATTTT
many,TRBJ2-2,TRBV4-1,TRBD2,CASSLRQTTSGGTGELFF,TGCGCCAGCAGCCTGAGGCAAACGACTAGCGGGGGCACCGGGGAGCTGTTTTTT
many,TRBJ1-1,TRBV9,-,CASSPQTGWNTEAFF,TGTGCCAGCAGCCCGCAGACAGGATGGAACACTGAAGCTTTCTTT
many,TRBJ2-5,TRBV15,TRBD1,CATSSPDRGTETQYF,TGTGCCACCAGCAGCCCGGACAGGGGCACGGAGACCCAGTACTTC
-,TRBJ2-3,TRBV7-9,-,CASARGSTDTQYF,TGTGCCAGCGCCCGCGGCAGCACAGATACGCAGTATTTT
many,TRBJ2-5,TRBV28,-,CASSPLGTYQETQYF,TGTGCCAGCAGCCCTCTGGGGACGTACCAAGAGACCCAGTACTTC
medium-sized,TRBJ2-3,TRBV9,-,CASSVDGGGADTQYF,TGTGCCAGCAGCGTAGATGGGGGAGGCGCAGATACGCAGTATTTT
many,TRBJ2-4,TRBV28,-,CASQGFRKDIQYF,TGTGCCAGTCAGGGATTCCGAAAAGACATTCAGTACTTC
many,TRBJ2-7,TRBV15,TRBD1,CATSISGGIGQYF,TGTGCCACCAGCATCTCAGGGGGCATAGGGCAGTACTTC
many,TRBJ2-1,TRBV6-6,TRBD2,CASSRTSGAPRYEQFF,TGTGCCAGCAGTAGGACTAGCGGAGCTCCCAGGTATGAGCAGTTCTTC
many,TRBJ2-7,TRBV5-1,TRBD2,CASSSTTSVPYEQYF,TGCGCCAGCAGCTCCACGACTAGCGTGCCCTACGAGCAGTACTTC